What follows is one T cell receptor (beta chain) and its context. The data stem from a study of CD8 T cells in ankylosing spondylitis. CDR1 and CDR2 (germline): SNHLY, FYNNEI. J lost 4 bases, V lost 3 bases, and 5 bases had no gene match. The CDR3 sequence is 15 residues long. TCRdb independently ran MiXCR on the 5' RACE reads; one entry per CDR3 protein. The table has 39,000 or so distinct CDR3 sequences, 10% seen once. The clonotype comes from a male donor with ankylosing spondylitis or in good health (not recorded which). Sequenced: blood, either unsorted or a sorted T cell fraction (not recorded which). The chain carries TRBV2 and TRBJ2-2; 7 nucleotides align to TRBD2. The CDR3 loop is CASSDRLAVTGELFF. For the CDR3, the DNA is TGTGCCAGCAGTGACCGGCTAGCGGTCACCGGGGAGCTGTTTTTT.